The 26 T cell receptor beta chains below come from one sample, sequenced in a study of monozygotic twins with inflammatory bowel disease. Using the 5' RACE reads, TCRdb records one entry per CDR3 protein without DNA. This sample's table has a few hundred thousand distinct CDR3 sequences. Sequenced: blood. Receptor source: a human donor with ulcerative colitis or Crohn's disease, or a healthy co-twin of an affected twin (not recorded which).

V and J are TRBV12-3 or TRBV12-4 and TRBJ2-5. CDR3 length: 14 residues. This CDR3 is CAAARSGLGETQYF.

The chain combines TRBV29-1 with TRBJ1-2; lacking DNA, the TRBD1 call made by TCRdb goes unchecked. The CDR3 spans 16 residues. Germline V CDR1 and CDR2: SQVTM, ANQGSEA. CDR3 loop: CSVEDFPRDSPYGYTF. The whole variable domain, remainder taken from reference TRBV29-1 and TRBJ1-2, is SAVISQKPSRDICQRGTSLTIQCQVDSQVTMMFWYRQQPGQSLTLIATANQGSEATYESGFVIDKFPISRPNLTFSTLTVSNMSPEDSSIYLCSVEDFPRDSPYGYTFGSGTRLTVV.

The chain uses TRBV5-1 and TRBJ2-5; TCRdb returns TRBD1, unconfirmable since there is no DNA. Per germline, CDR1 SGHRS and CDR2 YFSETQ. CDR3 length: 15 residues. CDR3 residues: CASSSPTGGYQTQYF.

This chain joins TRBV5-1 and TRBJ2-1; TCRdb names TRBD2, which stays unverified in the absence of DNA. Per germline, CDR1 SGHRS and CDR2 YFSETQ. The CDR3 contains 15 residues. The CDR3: CASSSGLAGGDEQFF.

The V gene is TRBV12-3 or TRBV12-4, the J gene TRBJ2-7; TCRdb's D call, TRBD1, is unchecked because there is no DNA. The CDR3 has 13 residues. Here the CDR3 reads CASSLRGGYEQYF.

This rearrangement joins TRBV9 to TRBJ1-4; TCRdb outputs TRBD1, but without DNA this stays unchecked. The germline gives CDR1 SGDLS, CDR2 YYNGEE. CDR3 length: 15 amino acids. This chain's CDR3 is CASSVDGTGNEKLFF.

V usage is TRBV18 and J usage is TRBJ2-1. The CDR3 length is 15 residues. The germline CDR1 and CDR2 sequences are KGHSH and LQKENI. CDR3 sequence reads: CASSPTTQPYNEQFF.

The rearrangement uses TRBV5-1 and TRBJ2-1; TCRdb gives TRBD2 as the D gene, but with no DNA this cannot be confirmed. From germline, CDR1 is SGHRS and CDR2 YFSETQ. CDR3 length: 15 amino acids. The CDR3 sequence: CASSSTSGDYNEQFF.

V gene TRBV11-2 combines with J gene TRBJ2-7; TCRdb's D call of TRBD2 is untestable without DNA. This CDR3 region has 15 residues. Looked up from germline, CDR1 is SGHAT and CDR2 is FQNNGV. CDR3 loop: CASSLDRAGTYEQYF.

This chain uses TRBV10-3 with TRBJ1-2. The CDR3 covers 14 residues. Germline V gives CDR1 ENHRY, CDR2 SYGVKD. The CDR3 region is CAISGAPQAYGYTF.

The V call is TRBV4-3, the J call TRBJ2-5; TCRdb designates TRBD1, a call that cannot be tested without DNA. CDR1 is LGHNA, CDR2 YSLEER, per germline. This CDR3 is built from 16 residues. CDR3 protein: CASSQERASRQETQYF.

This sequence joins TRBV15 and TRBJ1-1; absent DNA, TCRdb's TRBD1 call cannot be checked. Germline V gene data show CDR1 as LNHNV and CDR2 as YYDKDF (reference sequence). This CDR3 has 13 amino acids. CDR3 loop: CATSRATGGEAFF.

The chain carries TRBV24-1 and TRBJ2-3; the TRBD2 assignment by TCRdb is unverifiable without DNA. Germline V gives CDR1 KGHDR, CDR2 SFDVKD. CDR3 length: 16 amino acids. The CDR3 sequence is CATSDPSGRARDTQYF.

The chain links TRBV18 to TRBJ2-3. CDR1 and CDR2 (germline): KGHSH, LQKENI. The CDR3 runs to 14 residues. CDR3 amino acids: CASSPRTSTDTQYF. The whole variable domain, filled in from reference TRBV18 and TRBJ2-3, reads NAGVMQNPRHLVRRRGQEARLRCSPMKGHSHVYWYRQLPEEGLKFMVYLQKENIIDESGMPKERFSAEFPKEGPSILRIQQVVRGDSAAYFCASSPRTSTDTQYFGPGTRLTVL.

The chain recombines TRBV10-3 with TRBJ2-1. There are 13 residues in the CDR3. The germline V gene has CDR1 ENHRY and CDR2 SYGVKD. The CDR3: CAISAQPGNEQFF.

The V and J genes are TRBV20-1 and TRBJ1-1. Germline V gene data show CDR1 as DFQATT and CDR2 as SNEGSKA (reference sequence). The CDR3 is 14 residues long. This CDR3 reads CSAFGQGYITEAFF.

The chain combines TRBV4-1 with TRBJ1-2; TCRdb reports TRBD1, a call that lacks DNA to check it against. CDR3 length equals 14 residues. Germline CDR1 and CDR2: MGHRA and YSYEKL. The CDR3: CASSQTGWPTGYTF.

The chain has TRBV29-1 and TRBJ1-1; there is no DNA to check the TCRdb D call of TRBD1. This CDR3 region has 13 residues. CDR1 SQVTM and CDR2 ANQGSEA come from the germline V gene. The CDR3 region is CSVGQSMNTEAFF.

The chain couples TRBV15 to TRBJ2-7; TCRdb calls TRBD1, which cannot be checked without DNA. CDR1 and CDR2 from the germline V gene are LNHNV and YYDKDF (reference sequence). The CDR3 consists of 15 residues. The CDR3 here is CATSRDDLGPYEQYF.

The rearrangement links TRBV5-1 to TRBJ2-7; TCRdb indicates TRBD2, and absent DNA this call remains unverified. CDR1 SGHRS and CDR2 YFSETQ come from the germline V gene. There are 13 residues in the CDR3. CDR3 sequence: CASRYSGTYEQYF.

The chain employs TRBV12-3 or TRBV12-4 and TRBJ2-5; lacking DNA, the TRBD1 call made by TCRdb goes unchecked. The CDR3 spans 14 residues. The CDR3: CASSQLTGVETQYF.

CDR3 region: CATSTQSYEQYF. This chain links TRBV15 with TRBJ2-7. The CDR3 runs 12 residues. Germline V lookup: CDR1 LNHNV, CDR2 YYDKDF (reference sequence).

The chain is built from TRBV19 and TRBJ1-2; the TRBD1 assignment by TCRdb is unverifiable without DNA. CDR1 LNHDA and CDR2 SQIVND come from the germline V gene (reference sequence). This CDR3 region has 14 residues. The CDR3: CASSGGQGRDGYTF.

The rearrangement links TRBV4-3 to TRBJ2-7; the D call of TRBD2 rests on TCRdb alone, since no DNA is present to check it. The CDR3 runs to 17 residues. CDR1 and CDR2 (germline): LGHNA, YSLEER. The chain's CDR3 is CASSLFCPDYFSYEQYF.

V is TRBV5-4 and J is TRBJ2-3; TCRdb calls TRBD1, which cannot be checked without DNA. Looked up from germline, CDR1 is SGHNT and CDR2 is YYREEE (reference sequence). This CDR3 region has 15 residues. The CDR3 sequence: CASSAGQHNTDTQYF.

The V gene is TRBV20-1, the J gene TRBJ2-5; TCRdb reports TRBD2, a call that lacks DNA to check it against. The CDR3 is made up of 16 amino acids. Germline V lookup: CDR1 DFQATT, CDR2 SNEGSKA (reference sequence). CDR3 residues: CSARNGGGGAWETQYF.